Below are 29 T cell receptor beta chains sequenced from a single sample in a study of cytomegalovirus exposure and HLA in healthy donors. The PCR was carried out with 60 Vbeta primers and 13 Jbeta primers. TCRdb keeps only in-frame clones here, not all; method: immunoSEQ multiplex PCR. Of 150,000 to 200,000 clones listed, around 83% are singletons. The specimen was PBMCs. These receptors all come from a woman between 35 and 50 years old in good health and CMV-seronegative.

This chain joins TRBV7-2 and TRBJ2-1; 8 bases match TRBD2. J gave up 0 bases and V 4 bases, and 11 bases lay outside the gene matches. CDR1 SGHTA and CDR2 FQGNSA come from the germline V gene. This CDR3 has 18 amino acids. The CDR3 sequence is CASSSRTSPLSSYNEQFF. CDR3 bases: TGTGCCAGCAGCTCCCGGACTAGCCCCCTGAGCTCCTACAATGAGCAGTTCTTC.

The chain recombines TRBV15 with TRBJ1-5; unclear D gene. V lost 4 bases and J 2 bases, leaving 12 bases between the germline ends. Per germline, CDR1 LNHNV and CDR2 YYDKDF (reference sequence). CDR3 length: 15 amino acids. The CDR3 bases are TGTGCCACCAGCATACCGGGTGCGGGCAATCAGCCCCAGCATTTT. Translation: CATSIPGAGNQPQHF.

The CDR3 nucleotides are TGCGCCAGCAGCCGAAGCCTCTTAGCAGGGGGGCTGAACACTGAAGCTTTCTTT. It codes for CASSRSLLAGGLNTEAFF. The rearrangement joins TRBV4-1 to TRBJ1-1, with 7 bases lining up with TRBD1. Germline CDR1 is MGHRA and CDR2 is YSYEKL. The CDR3 covers 18 residues. With 4 bases clipped from V and 0 bases from J, the junction kept 14 bases outside the gene matches.

The CDR3 sequence is CASRPLLTDTQYF. CDR3 sequence (DNA): TGCGCCAGCAGACCCCTACTCACAGATACGCAGTATTTT. The V gene is TRBV5-1, the J gene TRBJ2-3; D remains unclear. CDR3 size: 13 residues. The germline V and J ends were trimmed by 5 bases and 2 bases, with 9 bases remaining between them. Germline assignment: CDR1 SGHRS and CDR2 YFSETQ.

CDR3 DNA: TGTGCCAGCTCCGGGGATGCCGGGGAGCTGTTTTTT. As protein: CASSGDAGELFF. J is TRBJ2-2 and V is TRBV18, with D maybe TRBD2 (5 bases). The V gene's germline CDR1 is KGHSH and CDR2 LQKENI. This CDR3 is built from 12 residues. Trimming pared 6 bases from V and 6 bases from J, leaving 8 bases between.

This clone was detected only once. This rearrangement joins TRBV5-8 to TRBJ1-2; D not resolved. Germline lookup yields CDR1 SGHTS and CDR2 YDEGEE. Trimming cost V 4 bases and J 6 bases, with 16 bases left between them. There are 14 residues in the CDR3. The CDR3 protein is CASSRPYLGHGYTF. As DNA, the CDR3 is TGTGCCAGCAGCCGGCCCTATTTGGGCCATGGCTACACCTTC.

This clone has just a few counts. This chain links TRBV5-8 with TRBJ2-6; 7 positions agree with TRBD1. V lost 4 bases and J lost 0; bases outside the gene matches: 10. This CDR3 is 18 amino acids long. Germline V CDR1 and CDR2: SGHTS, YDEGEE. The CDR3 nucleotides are TGTGCCAGCAGCCTACCCGACAGGGAGCTCTCTGGGGCCAACGTCCTGACTTTC. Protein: CASSLPDRELSGANVLTF.

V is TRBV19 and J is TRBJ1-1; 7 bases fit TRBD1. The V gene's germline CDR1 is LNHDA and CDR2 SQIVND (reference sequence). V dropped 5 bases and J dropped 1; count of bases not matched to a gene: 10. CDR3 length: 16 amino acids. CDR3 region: CASSDPVQGGNTEAFF. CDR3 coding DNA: TGTGCCAGTAGTGATCCCGTCCAGGGGGGGAACACTGAAGCTTTCTTT.

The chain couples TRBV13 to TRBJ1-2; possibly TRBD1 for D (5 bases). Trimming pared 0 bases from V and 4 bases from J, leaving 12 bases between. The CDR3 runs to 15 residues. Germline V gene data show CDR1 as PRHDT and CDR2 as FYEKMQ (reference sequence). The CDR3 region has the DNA TGTGCCAGCAGCTTAGGGGAGTGGGGCAGCTATGGCTACACCTTC. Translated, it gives CASSLGEWGSYGYTF.

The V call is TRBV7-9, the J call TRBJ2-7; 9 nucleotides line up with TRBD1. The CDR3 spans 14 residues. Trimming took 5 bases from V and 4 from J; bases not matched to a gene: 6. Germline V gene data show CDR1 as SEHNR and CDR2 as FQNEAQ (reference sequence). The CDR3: CASSPRDRAYEQYF. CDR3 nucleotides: TGTGCCAGCAGCCCTAGGGACAGGGCGTACGAGCAGTACTTC.

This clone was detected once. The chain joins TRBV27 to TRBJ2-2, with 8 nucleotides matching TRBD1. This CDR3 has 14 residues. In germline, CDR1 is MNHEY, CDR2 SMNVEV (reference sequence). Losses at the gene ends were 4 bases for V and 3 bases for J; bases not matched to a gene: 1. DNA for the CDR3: TGTGCCAGCAGTTCGGACAGGGACACCGGGGAGCTGTTTTTT. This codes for CASSSDRDTGELFF.

CDR3 DNA: TGTGCCAGCAGCGGCGGACAGGTCAGCACTGAAGCTTTCTTT. Amino acid sequence: CASSGGQVSTEAFF. The V gene is TRBV7-9, the J gene TRBJ1-1; 7 nucleotides match TRBD1. In germline, CDR1 is SEHNR, CDR2 FQNEAQ (reference sequence). The CDR3 spans 14 residues. V shed 5 bases, J shed 4 bases, and the junction held 7 bases outside the gene matches.

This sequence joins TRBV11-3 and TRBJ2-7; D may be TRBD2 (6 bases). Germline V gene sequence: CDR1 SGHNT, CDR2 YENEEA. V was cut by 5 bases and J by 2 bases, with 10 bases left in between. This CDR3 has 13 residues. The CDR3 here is CASSGGTPYEQYV. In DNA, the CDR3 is TGTGCCAGCAGCGGAGGGACGCCCTACGAGCAGTACGTC.

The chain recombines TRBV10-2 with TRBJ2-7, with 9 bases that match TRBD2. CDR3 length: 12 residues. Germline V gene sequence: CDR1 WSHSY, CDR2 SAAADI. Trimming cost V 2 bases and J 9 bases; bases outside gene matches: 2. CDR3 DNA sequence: TGCGCCAGCAGTGAGGTAGCGGGAGCGCAGTACGTC. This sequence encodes CASSEVAGAQYV.

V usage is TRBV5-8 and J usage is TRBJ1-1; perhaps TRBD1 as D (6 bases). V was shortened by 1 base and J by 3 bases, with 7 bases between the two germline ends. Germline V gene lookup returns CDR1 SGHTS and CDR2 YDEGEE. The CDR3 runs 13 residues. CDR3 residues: CASSLRTDTEAFF. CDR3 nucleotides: TGTGCCAGCAGCTTGCGGACAGACACTGAAGCTTTCTTT.

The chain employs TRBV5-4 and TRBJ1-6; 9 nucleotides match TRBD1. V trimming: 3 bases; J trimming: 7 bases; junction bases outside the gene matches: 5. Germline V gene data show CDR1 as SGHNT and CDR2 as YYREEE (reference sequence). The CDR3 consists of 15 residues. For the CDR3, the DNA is TGTGCCAGCAGCTCACCGGGACAGGGAAATTCACCCCTCCACTTT. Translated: CASSSPGQGNSPLHF.

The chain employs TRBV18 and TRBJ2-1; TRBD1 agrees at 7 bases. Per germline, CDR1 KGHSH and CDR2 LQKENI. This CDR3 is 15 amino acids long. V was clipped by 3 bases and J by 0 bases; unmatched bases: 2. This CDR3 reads CASSPGQSSYNEQFF. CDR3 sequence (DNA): TGTGCCAGCTCACCGGGACAGAGCTCCTACAATGAGCAGTTCTTC.

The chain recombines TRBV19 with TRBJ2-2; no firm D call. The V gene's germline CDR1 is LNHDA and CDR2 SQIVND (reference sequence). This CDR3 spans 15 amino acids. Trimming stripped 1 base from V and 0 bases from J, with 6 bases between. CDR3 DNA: TGTGCCAGTAGTATAGGGCAGGCGAACACCGGGGAGCTGTTTTTT. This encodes CASSIGQANTGELFF.

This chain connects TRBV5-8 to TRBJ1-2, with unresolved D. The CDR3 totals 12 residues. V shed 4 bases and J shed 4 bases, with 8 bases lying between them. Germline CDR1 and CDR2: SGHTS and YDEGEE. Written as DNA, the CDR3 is TGTGCCAGCAGCACTCCCGGCTATGGCTACACCTTC. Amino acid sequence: CASSTPGYGYTF.

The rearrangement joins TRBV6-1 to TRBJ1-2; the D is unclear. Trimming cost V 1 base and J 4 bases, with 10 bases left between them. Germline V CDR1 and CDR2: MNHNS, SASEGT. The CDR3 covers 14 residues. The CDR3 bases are TGTGCCAGCAGTGAAGGGCGACATTCCTATGGCTACACCTTC. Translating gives CASSEGRHSYGYTF.

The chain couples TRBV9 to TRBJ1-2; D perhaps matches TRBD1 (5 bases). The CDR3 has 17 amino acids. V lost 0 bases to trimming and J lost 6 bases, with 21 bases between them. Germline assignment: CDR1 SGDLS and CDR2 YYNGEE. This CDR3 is CASSVEAQEPRKDGYTF. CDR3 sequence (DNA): TGTGCCAGCAGCGTAGAGGCACAGGAACCACGTAAGGATGGCTACACCTTC.

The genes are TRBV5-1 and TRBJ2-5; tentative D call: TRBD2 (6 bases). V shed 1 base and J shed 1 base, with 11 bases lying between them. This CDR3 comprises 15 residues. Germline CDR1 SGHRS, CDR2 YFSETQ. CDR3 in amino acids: CASSLQTSSQETQYF. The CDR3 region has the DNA TGCGCCAGCAGCTTGCAAACTAGCAGCCAAGAGACCCAGTACTTC.

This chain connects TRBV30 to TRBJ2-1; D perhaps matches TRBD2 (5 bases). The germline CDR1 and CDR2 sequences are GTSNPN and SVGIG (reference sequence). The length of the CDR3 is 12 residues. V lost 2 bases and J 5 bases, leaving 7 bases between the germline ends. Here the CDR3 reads CAWSLEDNEQFF. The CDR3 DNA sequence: TGTGCCTGGAGTTTGGAGGACAATGAGCAGTTCTTC.

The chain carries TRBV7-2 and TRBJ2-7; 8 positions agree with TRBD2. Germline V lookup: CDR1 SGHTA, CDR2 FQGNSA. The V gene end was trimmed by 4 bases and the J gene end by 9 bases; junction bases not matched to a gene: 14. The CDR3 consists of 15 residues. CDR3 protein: CASSSNSGIGTGQYF. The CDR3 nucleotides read TGTGCCAGCAGCTCGAATAGCGGGATAGGAACAGGGCAGTACTTC.

The CDR3 DNA follows: TGTGCCAGCAGCTCGGGACTAGCAAATGAGCAGTTCTTC. As protein: CASSSGLANEQFF. The rearrangement uses TRBV11-2 and TRBJ2-1, with 9 bases aligning to TRBD2. The V and J ends lost 4 bases and 7 bases, in that order; junction bases with no gene match: 2. CDR3 length equals 13 residues. Germline assignment: CDR1 SGHAT and CDR2 FQNNGV.

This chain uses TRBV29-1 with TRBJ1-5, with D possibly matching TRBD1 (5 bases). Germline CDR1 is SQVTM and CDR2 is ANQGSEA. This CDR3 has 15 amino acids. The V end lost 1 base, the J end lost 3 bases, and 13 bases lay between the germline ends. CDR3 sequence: CSVEGVGHLNQPQHF. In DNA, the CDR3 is TGCAGCGTTGAAGGGGTGGGGCACCTCAATCAGCCCCAGCATTTT. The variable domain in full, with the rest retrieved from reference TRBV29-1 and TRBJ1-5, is SAVISQKPSRDICQRGTSLTIQCQVDSQVTMMFWYRQQPGQSLTLIATANQGSEATYESGFVIDKFPISRPNLTFSTLTVSNMSPEDSSIYLCSVEGVGHLNQPQHFGDGTRLSIL.

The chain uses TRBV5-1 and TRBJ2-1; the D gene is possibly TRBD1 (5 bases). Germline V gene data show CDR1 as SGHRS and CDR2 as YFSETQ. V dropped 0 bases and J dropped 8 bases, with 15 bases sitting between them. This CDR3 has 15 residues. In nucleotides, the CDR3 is TGCGCCAGCAGCTTGGTGGCCAGGGTTTTGGATGAGCAGTTCTTC. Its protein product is CASSLVARVLDEQFF.

CDR3 loop: CASSFGLANPYEQYF. CDR3 DNA: TGTGCCAGCAGCTTCGGACTAGCGAATCCCTACGAGCAGTACTTC. The gene calls are TRBV5-6 and TRBJ2-5; 9 nucleotides agree with TRBD2. The DNA matches TRBJ2-7 better at its end, which makes the J call doubtful. The length of the CDR3 is 15 residues. Germline CDR1 and CDR2: SGHDT and YYEEEE.

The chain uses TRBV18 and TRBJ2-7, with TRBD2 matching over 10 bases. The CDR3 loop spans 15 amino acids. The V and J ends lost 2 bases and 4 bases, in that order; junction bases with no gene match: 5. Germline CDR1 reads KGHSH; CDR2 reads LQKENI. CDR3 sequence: CASSPGLAETYEQYV. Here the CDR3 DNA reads TGTGCCAGCTCACCAGGACTAGCGGAGACTTACGAGCAGTACGTC.